The 11 T cell receptor beta chains in this list originate from one sample, sequenced in a study of shared clonotypes between healthy human individuals. Profiling relied on immunoSEQ multiplex PCR, and the TCRdb table lists in-frame clones only, not all of them. The table lists roughly 380,000 clones, roughly 96% of them singletons. The specimen sequenced was memory CD8+ T cells sorted from blood. Documented subset: CD45RO+ cells pooled with CCR7-negative TemRA cells. Receptors originate from a young man in good health.

The rearrangement uses TRBV6-1 and TRBJ2-1; the D is unclear. Germline CDR1 reads MNHNS; CDR2 reads SASEGT. This CDR3 contains 12 residues. Trimming took off 2 bases at V and 7 bases at J, with 6 bases between the two ends. CDR3 region: CASSELLNEQFF. CDR3 DNA: TGTGCCAGCAGTGAACTCCTTAATGAGCAGTTCTTC.

J is TRBJ1-1 and V is TRBV6-1; no definite D call. The CDR3 totals 13 residues. Deletions cut 5 bases from V and 1 base from J, with 8 bases between. CDR1 and CDR2 (germline): MNHNS, SASEGT. CDR3 residues: CASSKTSNTEAFF. DNA of the CDR3: TGTGCCAGCAGTAAGACTTCGAACACTGAAGCTTTCTTT.

The V call is TRBV2, the J call TRBJ2-2, with 10 bases lining up with TRBD2. V was pared by 8 bases and J by 3 bases, with 9 bases of the junction left unmatched. Germline assignment: CDR1 SNHLY and CDR2 FYNNEI. CDR3 size: 16 residues. CDR3 region: CASLAGDGYYTGELFF. The CDR3 nucleotides are TGTGCCAGCCTAGCGGGAGACGGGTATTACACCGGGGAGCTGTTTTTT. Variable domain in full (rest from reference TRBV2 and TRBJ2-2): EPEVTQTPSHQVTQMGQEVILRCVPISNHLYFYWYRQILGQKVEFLVSFYNNEISEKSEIFDDQFSVERPDGSNFTLKIRSTKLEDSAMYFCASLAGDGYYTGELFFGEGSRLTVL.

The chain uses TRBV6-1 and TRBJ1-1; TRBD1 agrees at 8 bases. CDR1 MNHNS and CDR2 SASEGT come from the germline V gene. V shed 5 bases and J 4 bases; nucleotides not matched to a gene: 6. CDR3 length equals 14 residues. CDR3 sequence: CASSWPGGRTEAFF. The CDR3 DNA is TGTGCCAGCAGTTGGCCAGGGGGCCGCACTGAAGCTTTCTTT.

Regarding this clone: Other DNA sequences within the sample encode an identical CDR3. This rearrangement joins TRBV28 to TRBJ2-7; D unclear. The V end lost 1 base, the J end lost 1 base, and 2 bases lay between the germline ends. This CDR3 comprises 12 residues. Germline V gene data show CDR1 as MDHEN and CDR2 as SYDVKM. The CDR3 sequence is CASSLSSYEQYF. The CDR3 nucleotides are TGTGCCAGCAGTTTATCATCCTACGAGCAGTACTTC.

The genes are TRBV6-6 and TRBJ2-4; D is possibly TRBD2 (5 bases). There are 15 residues in the CDR3. The germline CDR1 and CDR2 sequences are MNHNY and SVGAGI (reference sequence). V dropped 7 bases and J dropped 0 bases, with 13 bases sitting between them. The CDR3 sequence is CASTRAGLAKNIQYF. The CDR3 DNA reads TGTGCCAGCACTAGGGCGGGTTTAGCCAAAAACATTCAGTACTTC.

The V call is TRBV18, the J call TRBJ2-5; no reliable D call. Trimming took off 3 bases at V and 5 bases at J, with 13 bases between the two ends. CDR3 length: 14 residues. The germline gives CDR1 KGHSH, CDR2 LQKENI. CDR3 in DNA: TGTGCCAGCTCACCGGGGTCTGTTGAGGAGACCCAGTACTTC. Protein sequence: CASSPGSVEETQYF.

The chain is built from TRBV6-5 and TRBJ2-7; 9 nucleotides agree with TRBD2. CDR1 and CDR2 from the germline V gene are MNHEY and SVGAGI. This CDR3 contains 16 residues. V lost 4 bases and J lost 4; bases outside the gene matches: 11. Here the CDR3 DNA reads TGTGCCAGCAGTTTTTCTATTAGCGGGAGTAATTACGAGCAGTACTTC. Protein product: CASSFSISGSNYEQYF.

The chain combines TRBV30 with TRBJ2-7; unclear D gene. Germline assignment: CDR1 GTSNPN and CDR2 SVGIG (reference sequence). This CDR3 has 11 amino acids. The V gene lost 3 bases and the J gene lost 5 bases, with 8 bases spanning the gap. The CDR3 sequence: CAWSVANEQYF. In nucleotides, the CDR3 is TGTGCCTGGAGCGTGGCAAACGAGCAGTACTTC.

The chain combines TRBV29-1 with TRBJ1-1, with D maybe TRBD1 (5 bases). V gave up 7 bases and J gave up 1 base, with 13 bases separating them. The CDR3 totals 13 residues. Germline CDR1 is SQVTM and CDR2 is ANQGSEA. The chain's CDR3 is CSGSVRENTEAFF. CDR3 DNA sequence: TGCAGCGGGTCCGTCAGGGAGAACACTGAAGCTTTCTTT.

This rearrangement joins TRBV28 to TRBJ2-6; D might be TRBD1 or TRBD2, each matching 6 bases. The CDR3 runs to 15 residues. Germline CDR1 reads MDHEN; CDR2 reads SYDVKM. V was trimmed by 4 bases and J by 1 base, leaving 8 bases between them. The CDR3 DNA reads TGTGCCAGCAGTTGGAGGGGGTCTGGGGCCAACGTCCTGACTTTC. It translates to CASSWRGSGANVLTF.